Shown below are 20 T cell receptor beta chains from a single sample sequenced in a study of blood T cells in healthy people across ages. Combining a sample-barcoded 5' primer with a J-beta primer mix, a second PCR ran for 7 to 11 cycles. TCRdb re-called the 5' RACE reads with MiXCR, one entry per CDR3 protein. The sample records 630,000 or so distinct CDR3 sequences, about 30% being singletons. Sequencing was carried out using blood. The receptor source for this set is a woman aged 80 or over in good health.

There are a few counts of this clonotype. The chain combines TRBV5-5 with TRBJ2-3; D possibly corresponds to TRBD1 (5 bases). The V gene's germline CDR1 is SGHKS and CDR2 YYEKEE (reference sequence). This CDR3 is 15 amino acids long. V was pared by 5 bases and J by 3 bases, with 16 bases between. The chain's CDR3 is CASRKGMEKTDTQYF. The CDR3 DNA reads as TGTGCCAGCAGGAAGGGGATGGAGAAAACAGATACGCAGTATTTT. Combining the CDR3 with reference TRBV5-5 and TRBJ2-3 gives the whole variable domain DAGVTQSPTHLIKTRGQQVTLRCSPISGHKSVSWYQQVLGQGPQFIFQYYEKEERGRGNFPDRFSARQFPNYSSELNVNALLLGDSALYLCASRKGMEKTDTQYFGPGTRLTVL.

CDR3 region: CASRGLAGSYEQYF. For the CDR3, the DNA is TGTGCCAGCAGGGGACTAGCGGGCTCCTACGAGCAGTACTTC. The chain uses TRBV7-9 and TRBJ2-7, with 12 bases identical to TRBD2. There are 14 residues in the CDR3. In germline, CDR1 is SEHNR, CDR2 FQNEAQ (reference sequence). J gave up 0 bases and V 6 bases, and 0 bases lay outside the gene matches. The entire variable domain, with the rest obtained from reference TRBV7-9 and TRBJ2-7, is as follows: DTGVSQNPRHKITKRGQNVTFRCDPISEHNRLYWYRQTLGQGPEFLTYFQNEAQLEKSRLLSDRFSAERPKGSFSTLEIQRTEQGDSAMYLCASRGLAGSYEQYFGPGTRLTVT.

This clonotype was found many times. This rearrangement joins TRBV20-1 to TRBJ2-3, with 10 bases aligning to TRBD2. V shed 6 bases and J 2 bases; nucleotides not matched to a gene: 5. Germline V lookup: CDR1 DFQATT, CDR2 SNEGSKA (reference sequence). CDR3 length equals 14 residues. The CDR3 DNA reads TGCAGTGCACTTACTAGCGGGACCACAGATACGCAGTATTTT. Translation: CSALTSGTTDTQYF.

The chain carries TRBV6-6 and TRBJ1-3; a weak D match, TRBD1 (6 bases). Per germline, CDR1 MNHNY and CDR2 SVGAGI (reference sequence). CDR3 size: 14 residues. Trimming shortened V by 2 bases and J by 3 bases, and 8 bases separated the two germline ends. CDR3 amino acids: CASSYQGSGNTIYF. For the CDR3, the DNA is TGTGCCAGCAGTTACCAGGGGAGTGGAAACACCATATATTTT.

In its sample, this clonotype was seen a few times. This may stem from a read error, because a much larger clone lies one nucleotide away. The rearrangement uses TRBV7-2 and TRBJ1-6; maybe TRBD1 (6 bases). From germline, CDR1 is SGHTA and CDR2 FQGNSA. Between the trimmed V and J ends, which lost 5 bases and 12 bases, there was a span of 14 bases. The CDR3 consists of 13 residues. The CDR3 sequence is CASSRGGREPLHF. The CDR3 DNA reads TGTGCCAGCAGCCGAGGGGGGCGTGAACCCCTCCACTTT.

In the case of this clonotype: A much larger clone sits a single nucleotide away, making a read error possible. The chain couples TRBV7-2 to TRBJ1-2, with D perhaps matching TRBD1 (6 bases). Germline lookup yields CDR1 SGHTA and CDR2 FQGNSA. V lost 6 bases to trimming and J lost 4 bases, with 15 bases between them. The CDR3 runs to 14 residues. CDR3 residues: CASRTGGSSYGYTF. CDR3 bases: TGTGCCAGCAGGACAGGCGGGTCTAGCTATGGCTACACCTTC. Full variable domain (rest looked up from reference TRBV7-2 and TRBJ1-2): GAGVSQSPSNKVTEKGKDVELRCDPISGHTALYWYRQSLGQGLEFLIYFQGNSAPDKSGLPSDRFSAERTGGSVSTLTIQRTQQEDSAVYLCASRTGGSSYGYTFGSGTRLTVV.

Concerning this clonotype itself: One end of the junction varies from germline; a read error may be responsible. V is TRBV5-1 and J is TRBJ2-2; perhaps TRBD1 as D (6 bases). The CDR3 consists of 16 residues. Germline CDR1 reads SGHRS; CDR2 reads YFSETQ. CDR3 in DNA: TGCGCCAGCAGCCTGTCCGAGGCAGGGGTGTCCGGGGAGCCGTTTTTT. It specifies CASSLSEAGVSGEPFF.

This clonotype has ten or more counts. This chain uses TRBV20-1 with TRBJ2-5; D might be TRBD2 (6 bases). Trimming left V 6 bases short and J 1 base short, with 12 bases between. The CDR3 loop spans 13 amino acids. The V gene's germline CDR1 is DFQATT and CDR2 SNEGSKA (reference sequence). The CDR3 DNA sequence: TGCAGTGCCCCTGAGCGGGTCCAAGAGACCCAGTACTTC. This codes for CSAPERVQETQYF.

This chain joins TRBV20-1 and TRBJ1-1; TRBD1 aligns across 8 bases. The junction had 4 bases not matched to a gene; V was cut back by 7 bases and J by 3 bases. The CDR3 is 12 amino acids. CDR1 DFQATT and CDR2 SNEGSKA come from the germline V gene (reference sequence). CDR3 sequence: CSVMTGDTEAFF. CDR3 nucleotides: TGCAGTGTCATGACAGGGGACACTGAAGCTTTCTTT.

This clonotype was detected many times. The gene calls are TRBV5-1 and TRBJ2-4, with D unresolved. This CDR3 comprises 16 residues. Per the germline V gene, CDR1 is SGHRS and CDR2 is YFSETQ. Trimming removed 0 bases at V and 0 bases at J, with 10 bases between. CDR3 sequence reads: CASSLGDGRAKNIQYF. The CDR3 DNA is TGCGCCAGCAGCTTGGGAGACGGTAGAGCCAAAAACATTCAGTACTTC.

This rearrangement joins TRBV4-1 to TRBJ1-6; D is undetermined. Between the trimmed V and J ends, which lost 0 bases and 0 bases, there was a span of 18 bases. Per germline, CDR1 MGHRA and CDR2 YSYEKL. This CDR3 has 20 amino acids. CDR3 amino acids: CASSQDLRRPGPSYNSPLHF. The CDR3 DNA sequence: TGCGCCAGCAGCCAAGATTTGAGGCGTCCTGGTCCCTCCTATAATTCACCCCTCCACTTT.

The chain combines TRBV20-1 with TRBJ2-5, with 11 bases aligning to TRBD2. The length of the CDR3 is 15 residues. Germline V gives CDR1 DFQATT, CDR2 SNEGSKA (reference sequence). Losses at the gene ends were 0 bases for V and 4 bases for J; bases not matched to a gene: 4. The CDR3 DNA is TGCAGTGCTAGAGATATACTAGCGGGAGTAGAGACCCAGTACTTC. Translated, it gives CSARDILAGVETQYF.

There are many counts of this clonotype. The chain recombines TRBV4-2 with TRBJ2-1; possible D gene TRBD1, 6 bases. Trimming left V 0 bases short and J 10 bases short, with 16 bases between. The length of the CDR3 is 15 residues. Germline CDR1 reads LGHNA; CDR2 reads YNFKEQ. The chain's CDR3 is CASSQDFGQGNEQFF. The CDR3 DNA reads TGTGCCAGCAGCCAAGATTTCGGGCAGGGGAACGAGCAGTTCTTC.

This clonotype was recorded many times. The genes are TRBV20-1 and TRBJ2-5; 11 bases fit TRBD1. This CDR3 is 16 amino acids long. Trimming cost V 0 bases and J 0 bases; bases outside gene matches: 3. Germline V gene lookup returns CDR1 DFQATT and CDR2 SNEGSKA (reference sequence). CDR3 in amino acids: CSARDRDRGYQETQYF. CDR3 sequence (DNA): TGCAGTGCTAGAGATCGGGACAGGGGGTACCAAGAGACCCAGTACTTC.

This clonotype was counted a few times. The chain joins TRBV6-2 or TRBV6-3 to TRBJ2-3; 8 nucleotides align to TRBD2. Germline CDR1 and CDR2: MNHEY and SVGEGT. The CDR3 length is 14 residues. J lost 2 bases, V lost 3 bases, and 1 base had no gene match. In DNA form, the CDR3 reads TGTGCCAGCAGTTATAGCGGGGACACAGATACGCAGTATTTT. Translated, it gives CASSYSGDTDTQYF.

The chain is built from TRBV5-1 and TRBJ1-1, with a weak D call TRBD1 (6 bases). This CDR3 spans 15 amino acids. Per the germline V gene, CDR1 is SGHRS and CDR2 is YFSETQ. Trimming took off 3 bases at V and 4 bases at J, with 16 bases between the two ends. This CDR3 reads CASSSYTGMGTEAFF. CDR3 in DNA: TGCGCCAGCAGCTCTTACACAGGGATGGGCACTGAAGCTTTCTTT.

A few counts support this clonotype. Germline and junction disagree at one end, which may indicate a read error. V usage is TRBV28 and J usage is TRBJ2-6, with TRBD1 matching 10 bases. CDR1 is MDHEN and CDR2 is SYDVKM in the germline V gene. The CDR3 covers 15 residues. CDR3 DNA sequence: TGTGCCAGCAAGGACAGGGGGTTTGGGGCCAACATCCTGACTTTC. The encoded protein is CASKDRGFGANILTF.

This clonotype showed up just a few times. Being one base from a much bigger clone, this may be a read error. The rearrangement uses TRBV4-1 and TRBJ2-3; D might be TRBD1 (5 bases). Trimming pared 0 bases from V and 10 bases from J, leaving 20 bases between. CDR3 length: 16 residues. In germline, CDR1 is MGHRA, CDR2 YSYEKL. The CDR3 protein is CASSQDPAPGRDAQYF. CDR3 bases: TGCGCCAGCAGCCAAGATCCCGCCCCCGGCAGGGATGCGCAGTATTTT.

This clonotype was observed a few times. The chain has TRBV6-1 and TRBJ1-5; maybe TRBD1 (5 bases). CDR1 is MNHNS and CDR2 is SASEGT in the germline V gene. Trimming removed 2 bases at V and 7 bases at J, with 12 bases between. The CDR3 runs to 14 residues. The DNA for the CDR3 is TGTGCCAGCAGTGAATTTAAGGGGAGACAGCCCCAGCATTTT. This sequence encodes CASSEFKGRQPQHF.

This clonotype was observed a handful of times. The rearrangement uses TRBV6-6 and TRBJ2-2, with TRBD1 as a possible D gene (6 bases). The CDR3 runs to 13 residues. V lost 5 bases and J lost 4, with 8 bases in between. The germline V gene encodes CDR1 MNHNY and CDR2 SVGAGI (reference sequence). The DNA of the CDR3 is TGTGCCAGCAGTACAGGGATCACCGGGGAGCTGTTTTTT. Protein: CASSTGITGELFF.